This paragraph covers one T cell receptor (beta chain) sequence. This sample is drawn from a study of molecular identifiers for immune sequencing clone quantification. Listed TCR primers and previously described methods were used for bulk TCR libraries. TCRdb analysed the PCR reads with MiXCR anew, one entry per CDR3 protein. This sample has about 89,000 distinct CDR3 sequences, with roughly 19% found just once. Sequenced: naive CD8+ T cells from blood, with Jurkat cell RNA spiked in. Documented subset: FACS-sorted CD8+CD4-CCR7+CD45RA+ naive T cells. The TCR originated in a human donor in good health. Some libraries in this study had Jurkat cell RNA spiked in.

The DNA of the CDR3 is TGTGCCAGCAGTTTATTTGCAGCCTATGGCTACACCTTC. It is translated as CASSLFAAYGYTF. This sequence joins TRBV12-3 or TRBV12-4 and TRBJ1-2; no clear D. Deletions cut 2 bases from V and 4 bases from J, with 8 bases between. This CDR3 comprises 13 residues.